Below, 5 T cell receptor beta chains from the same sample are listed, as sequenced in a study of early T cells in non-severe SARS-CoV-2 infection (dated by TCRdb to about 2021). Libraries were made using 5' RACE. TCRdb records NextSeq 500 as the sequencer. The public sequencing data were trimmed at Q25 with fastp and processed into clonotypes with MiXCR by TCRdb, which kept only in-frame beta chains. Rows with one shared CDR3 protein collapse into an entry with the most common genes and DNA. Recorded for this sample are just over 80,000 distinct CDR3 sequences; roughly 15% of them occurred a single time. About 1.4% of the sample rests with the top ten. What was sequenced was whole blood. These receptors were obtained from an adult who was a healthcare worker with PCR-confirmed SARS-CoV-2 infection or an uninfected control (not recorded which).

This chain joins TRBV6-5 and TRBJ1-1, with a weak D call TRBD1 (5 bases). Germline CDR1 MNHEY, CDR2 SVGAGI. CDR3 length: 17 amino acids. V was trimmed by 2 bases and J by 0 bases, leaving 16 bases between them. The CDR3 DNA sequence: TGTGCCAGCAGTTACGGGGCGACGGGCCGTATGAACACTGAAGCTTTCTTT. It yields the protein CASSYGATGRMNTEAFF.

This clonotype was detected a few times. The V call is TRBV29-1, the J call TRBJ2-1, with a tentative D call TRBD1 (6 bases). Trimming removed 4 bases at V and 0 bases at J, with 7 bases between. CDR1 SQVTM and CDR2 ANQGSEA come from the germline V gene. This CDR3 spans 13 amino acids. CDR3 bases: TGCAGCGTTGGGACAGACTCCTACAATGAGCAGTTCTTC. Amino acid sequence: CSVGTDSYNEQFF.

The chain is built from TRBV2 and TRBJ1-2; D call uncertain. The V gene's germline CDR1 is SNHLY and CDR2 FYNNEI. V was pared by 1 base and J by 0 bases, with 6 bases between. This CDR3 is built from 14 residues. CDR3 sequence reads: CASSEVSANYGYTF. The CDR3 DNA reads as TGTGCCAGCAGTGAAGTGTCGGCTAACTATGGCTACACCTTC.

J is TRBJ2-1 and V is TRBV5-1; D is unclear. The V end was cut by 0 bases, the J end by 5 bases, with 6 bases between. Germline-derived CDR1 and CDR2 are SGHRS and YFSETQ. The CDR3 loop spans 13 amino acids. The chain's CDR3 is CASSLGVNNEQFF. In DNA, the CDR3 is TGCGCCAGCAGCTTGGGGGTGAACAATGAGCAGTTCTTC.

This clonotype occurred a few times. The chain uses TRBV15 and TRBJ2-3; a possible D gene is TRBD1 (5 bases). Germline V gene sequence: CDR1 LNHNV, CDR2 YYDKDF (reference sequence). V shed 6 bases and J shed 8 bases, with 9 bases lying between them. This CDR3 comprises 11 residues. In DNA, the CDR3 is TGTGCCACCAGTGGACATCTTACGCAGTATTTT. As protein: CATSGHLTQYF.